Listed below are T cell receptor beta chains from one sample, sequenced in a study of shared clonotypes between healthy human individuals. The data were produced by immunoSEQ multiplex PCR, yet TCRdb's version contains in-frame clones alone and is incomplete. The table records around 620,000 clones, about 95% of them present only once. The sequencing input was naive CD8+ T cells sorted from blood. The receptor set was obtained from a woman in her 30s in good health. Both conserved end residues are trimmed from each CDR3. A D gene is named only where the DNA matches it firmly.

TRBV7-9,-,ASRSGTEQETQY
TRBV7-9,-,ASSSSGGGSSYNEQF
TRBV27,TRBD1,ASNKGTGGYNEQF
TRBV5-8,-,ASSTPYT
TRBV2,TRBD2,ASSEAPSGSGIYEQY
TRBV7-9,-,ASSVGSGANVLT
TRBV28,-,ASSPQGGLF
TRBV5-4,-,ASSLAGGLHEQY
TRBV5-5,-,ASRFGGRVEAF
TRBV18,-,ASSPGSRQVVSYEQY
TRBV7-9,-,ASSPVGGVGEKLF
TRBV18,-,ASSPEDTEAF
TRBV7-9,-,ASSLIVSHAYGYT
TRBV7-8,TRBD2,ASSRPGLANTGELF
TRBV5-4,-,ASSSDSGEQY
TRBV2,TRBD1,ASRYPGQGNEKLF
TRBV13,TRBD1,ASSPLDRSNYGYT
TRBV21-1,-,ASNLYIVPGLYTSYEQY
TRBV7-8,TRBD2,ASSPGMGGKLQETQY
TRBV7-6,-,ASSRTGSGNTIY
TRBV7-2,-,ASSSGFGADTQY
TRBV10-1,-,ASSETGPYYEQY
TRBV27,-,ASSLYPGTNEKLF
TRBV10-2,-,ASSHGRTATYEQY
TRBV12-5,TRBD1,ASGLVRNRGGEKLF
TRBV4-1,TRBD2,ASSQALAGGTYEQY
TRBV19,-,ASSIGGGLGETQY
TRBV10-3,-,AIRGESYNEQF
TRBV4-1,-,ASSQLPITGEAGNTIY
TRBV2,TRBD1,ASKDRDPSGANVLT
TRBV7-6,-,ASSLGPNYGYT
TRBV28,TRBD2,ASSSLAGSSYNEQF
TRBV6-7,-,ASSMDYLQSRANVLT
TRBV28,TRBD2,ASSFNPLAGYEQY
TRBV19,-,ASSPWTAYNEQF
TRBV4-2,-,ASSQDLGGWDSGANVLT
TRBV11-2,-,ASSLSGDTGELF
TRBV25-1,-,ASSEVEAVGAEAF
TRBV7-8,TRBD2,ASSTRGTTSTDTQY
TRBV7-9,-,ASSLGQITEAF
TRBV2,-,ASSEAVWGNQPQH
TRBV11-2,-,ASSLPDLGRNTGELF
TRBV27,TRBD2,ASSLFGTSGRNEQF
TRBV28,-,ASSFGGGIEPQH
TRBV27,TRBD2,ASSLAGLAGYTDTQY
TRBV14,TRBD1,ASSPWTGLNTEAF
TRBV4-1,-,ASSPLLLALGADTQY
TRBV9,-,ASSVGGSSEKLF
TRBV5-1,TRBD1,ASSLETGYYNEQF
TRBV6-1,-,ASSRREKANTEAF
TRBV28,TRBD2,ASRGLAVYEQY
TRBV5-6,-,ASSLGNPRDEQY
TRBV1,-,TSSRGGAGETQY